This entry lists 23 T cell receptor beta chains sequenced from one sample in a study of T cell changes during pregnancy in multiple sclerosis. Only in-frame clones appear in the TCRdb table, and some are missing; sequencing was by immunoSEQ multiplex PCR. The repertoire has over 35,000 clones, 90% to 95% of them found once; the top ten carry about 8%. The sequences come from CD8+ T cells from peripheral blood mononuclear cells, collected in the third trimester of pregnancy. These receptors were collected from a female donor with multiple sclerosis, enrolled in a pregnancy study.

This chain uses TRBV27 with TRBJ1-2, with TRBD1 identical over 7 bases. V shed 2 bases and J 5 bases; nucleotides not matched to a gene: 8. This CDR3 contains 15 residues. Per germline, CDR1 MNHEY and CDR2 SMNVEV (reference sequence). The CDR3 loop is CASSLARGRLYGYTF. The CDR3 region has the DNA TGTGCCAGCAGTTTAGCGAGGGGGCGCTTATATGGCTACACCTTC.

The chain has TRBV15 and TRBJ1-1; the match to TRBD1 covers 7 bases. Germline V gene lookup returns CDR1 LNHNV and CDR2 YYDKDF (reference sequence). The CDR3 extends over 14 amino acids. V was clipped by 0 bases and J by 6 bases; unmatched bases: 4. CDR3: CATSRDPDRAEAFF. CDR3 DNA sequence: TGTGCCACCAGCAGAGATCCCGACAGGGCTGAAGCTTTCTTT.

V is TRBV5-1 and J is TRBJ2-3; D perhaps matches TRBD2 (5 bases). V shed 2 bases and J shed 0 bases, with 7 bases lying between them. Germline lookup yields CDR1 SGHRS and CDR2 YFSETQ. The CDR3 sequence is 14 residues long. For the CDR3, the DNA is TGCGCCAGCAGCTTTAGCGCTAGCACAGATACGCAGTATTTT. Translated, it gives CASSFSASTDTQYF.

The CDR3: CASSEYYSKETQYF. DNA of the CDR3: TGTGCCAGCAGTGAATACTATAGCAAAGAGACCCAGTACTTC. The chain carries TRBV2 and TRBJ2-5; no clear D gene. Per the germline V gene, CDR1 is SNHLY and CDR2 is FYNNEI. With 2 bases removed from V and 3 bases from J, the gap between germline ends came to 10 bases. CDR3 length: 14 residues.

CDR3 sequence: CASSWDTTGANVLTF. CDR3 nucleotide sequence: TGTGCCAGCAGCTGGGACACAACTGGGGCCAACGTCCTGACTTTC. This chain uses TRBV5-6 with TRBJ2-6; maybe TRBD1 (6 bases). Trimming shortened V by 3 bases and J by 2 bases, and 9 bases separated the two germline ends. CDR1 and CDR2 (germline): SGHDT, YYEEEE. CDR3 length: 15 residues.

The genes are TRBV11-2 and TRBJ1-3; 8 nucleotides line up with TRBD1. J was trimmed by 5 bases and V by 4 bases; bases with no gene match: 4. Germline CDR1 SGHAT, CDR2 FQNNGV. The CDR3 length is 14 residues. The DNA for the CDR3 is TGTGCCAGCAGCTCCAGACAGGGGCGAAACACCATATATTTT. This sequence encodes CASSSRQGRNTIYF.

The V gene is TRBV30, the J gene TRBJ2-7; perhaps TRBD1 as D (6 bases). Germline V CDR1 and CDR2: GTSNPN, SVGIG (reference sequence). This CDR3 region has 14 residues. Trimming shortened V by 0 bases and J by 3 bases, and 12 bases separated the two germline ends. CDR3 residues: CAWSVGGTSYEQYF. The CDR3, as DNA: TGTGCCTGGAGTGTAGGGGGAACTAGCTACGAGCAGTACTTC.

CDR3 region: CASSLTGGREKLFF. As DNA, the CDR3 is TGTGCCAGCAGCTTGACAGGGGGCCGTGAAAAACTGTTTTTT. The rearrangement uses TRBV7-9 and TRBJ1-4; 10 positions match TRBD1. This CDR3 comprises 14 residues. V was clipped by 3 bases and J by 7 bases; unmatched bases: 2. Germline CDR1 reads SEHNR; CDR2 reads FQNEAQ (reference sequence).

V usage is TRBV29-1 and J usage is TRBJ2-1; maybe TRBD1 (5 bases). V lost 1 base, J lost 7 bases, and 11 bases lay in between. The CDR3 is 13 amino acids. From germline, CDR1 is SQVTM and CDR2 ANQGSEA. CDR3 DNA sequence: TGCAGCGTTGAAGCAGGGTTAGCTAATGAGCAGTTCTTC. Translating gives CSVEAGLANEQFF.

This chain connects TRBV15 to TRBJ2-2, with 11 bases lining up with TRBD1. The CDR3 spans 16 residues. The V segment lost 3 bases and the J segment 7 bases; nucleotides outside the gene matches: 7. The germline gives CDR1 LNHNV, CDR2 YYDKDF (reference sequence). The DNA of the CDR3 is TGTGCCACCAGCAGCCCGGGACAGGGGGTCGGCGGGGAGCTGTTTTTT. Amino acid sequence: CATSSPGQGVGGELFF. The complete variable domain, with remaining parts taken from reference TRBV15 and TRBJ2-2, reads DAMVIQNPRYQVTQFGKPVTLSCSQTLNHNVMYWYQQKSSQAPKLLFHYYDKDFNNEADTPDNFQSRRPNTSFCFLDIRSPGLGDTAMYLCATSSPGQGVGGELFFGEGSRLTVL.

The CDR3 sequence: CASSPGTSGSTDTQYF. The CDR3 DNA is TGTGCCAGCAGCCCCGGGACTAGCGGGAGCACAGATACGCAGTATTTT. The chain has TRBV7-8 and TRBJ2-3; 12 bases map to TRBD2. With V trimmed by 5 bases and J by 0 bases, 3 bases remained unmatched. Germline CDR1 and CDR2: SGHVS and FQNEAQ. CDR3 length: 16 amino acids.

J is TRBJ2-7 and V is TRBV7-8; no reliable D call. The ends were cut back, 4 bases at V and 3 bases at J, with 16 bases in the middle. The CDR3 runs to 15 residues. Germline loops: CDR1 SGHVS, CDR2 FQNEAQ. In nucleotides, the CDR3 is TGTGCCAGCAGCTCCCCCCTCATGGCAATCTACGAGCAGTACTTC. It encodes CASSSPLMAIYEQYF. Full variable domain (missing parts from reference TRBV7-8 and TRBJ2-7): GAGVSQSPRYKVAKRGQDVALRCDPISGHVSLFWYQQALGQGPEFLTYFQNEAQLDKSGLPSDRFFAERPEGSVSTLKIQRTQQEDSAVYLCASSSPLMAIYEQYFGPGTRLTVT.

The CDR3 loop reads CASSQIVQGTYEQYF. The CDR3 DNA sequence: TGTGCCAGCAGCCAAATAGTACAGGGAACCTACGAGCAGTACTTC. The chain joins TRBV13 to TRBJ2-7; D possibly corresponds to TRBD1 (6 bases). With 5 bases removed from V and 2 bases from J, the gap between germline ends came to 16 bases. This CDR3 region has 15 residues. Germline values: CDR1 PRHDT, CDR2 FYEKMQ (reference sequence).

The chain recombines TRBV28 with TRBJ1-5, with 10 bases identical to TRBD1. Germline V lookup: CDR1 MDHEN, CDR2 SYDVKM. This CDR3 contains 14 residues. V lost 6 bases to trimming and J lost 6 bases; unmatched junction nucleotides: 5. CDR3 nucleotides: TGTGCCAGCAGGGGACAGGGGCTGGGTCAGCCCCAGCATTTT. Translated: CASRGQGLGQPQHF.

On this clone: Distinct nucleotide sequences in the sample also encode this CDR3. The chain uses TRBV6-5 and TRBJ1-1, with D perhaps TRBD1 (5 bases). Germline V CDR1 and CDR2: MNHEY, SVGAGI. V was cut by 0 bases and J by 5 bases, with 7 bases left in between. The CDR3 is made up of 13 amino acids. The CDR3 here is CASSYSGGTEAFF. The CDR3 bases are TGTGCCAGCAGTTACTCGGGGGGTACTGAAGCTTTCTTT.

V gene TRBV11-2 combines with J gene TRBJ2-7; D not certain. The CDR3 contains 12 residues. Trimming took 2 bases from V and 6 from J, leaving 8 bases between them. CDR1 and CDR2 from the germline V gene are SGHAT and FQNNGV. This CDR3 reads CASSLISREQYF. The CDR3, as DNA: TGTGCCAGCAGCTTAATCAGTCGCGAGCAGTACTTC.

This clone was observed a handful of times. The V gene is TRBV29-1, the J gene TRBJ2-2; D gene uncertain. This CDR3 has 13 residues. Germline lookup yields CDR1 SQVTM and CDR2 ANQGSEA. The ends were cut back, 4 bases at V and 4 bases at J, with 10 bases in the middle. CDR3 nucleotides: TGCAGCGTTGGAGATTGGGCCACCGGGGAGCTGTTTTTT. Residues: CSVGDWATGELFF.

The rearrangement uses TRBV5-1 and TRBJ2-5; D may be TRBD1 (6 bases). Germline lookup yields CDR1 SGHRS and CDR2 YFSETQ. V gave up 4 bases and J gave up 5 bases, with 18 bases separating them. CDR3 length equals 15 residues. This CDR3 is CASSQGIGGEETQYF. CDR3 nucleotide sequence: TGCGCCAGCAGCCAGGGGATAGGCGGAGAGGAGACCCAGTACTTC.

This rearrangement joins TRBV10-3 to TRBJ2-1, with 9 positions matching TRBD2. CDR3 length equals 14 residues. Germline V gene lookup returns CDR1 ENHRY and CDR2 SYGVKD. V trimming: 7 bases; J trimming: 7 bases; junction bases outside the gene matches: 8. The CDR3 protein is CAITERGEVNEQFF. DNA for the CDR3: TGTGCCATCACCGAGCGGGGGGAGGTTAATGAGCAGTTCTTC.

The CDR3 DNA is TGTGCCAGCAGTGTCTACCTAGATGGTGAGCAGTTCTTC. It is translated as CASSVYLDGEQFF. The chain uses TRBV27 and TRBJ2-1; no firm D call. Germline loops: CDR1 MNHEY, CDR2 SMNVEV (reference sequence). The CDR3 contains 13 residues. The germline V and J ends were trimmed by 5 bases and 9 bases, with 14 bases remaining between them.

The chain joins TRBV7-9 to TRBJ2-1; TRBD2 agrees at 8 bases. CDR1 is SEHNR, CDR2 FQNEAQ, per germline (reference sequence). V was clipped by 8 bases and J by 5 bases; unmatched bases: 8. The CDR3 contains 14 residues. CDR3 protein: CASQKAGANNEQFF. The CDR3 DNA follows: TGTGCCAGCCAAAAAGCGGGAGCCAACAATGAGCAGTTCTTC.

J is TRBJ2-7 and V is TRBV19; D ambiguous. This CDR3 has 11 residues. Trimming removed 6 bases from V and 6 bases from J, with 9 bases in between. Germline CDR1 and CDR2: LNHDA and SQIVND (reference sequence). The CDR3 region has the DNA TGTGCCAGTAGCCAGGCTCGCGAGCAGTACTTC. It encodes CASSQAREQYF.

The rearrangement joins TRBV15 to TRBJ2-2; D is uncertain. The germline V gene encodes CDR1 LNHNV and CDR2 YYDKDF (reference sequence). The V gene lost 0 bases and the J gene lost 4 bases, with 6 bases spanning the gap. CDR3 size: 14 residues. This CDR3 is CATSRDKLTGELFF. Written as DNA, the CDR3 is TGTGCCACCAGCAGAGATAAGCTCACCGGGGAGCTGTTTTTT.